One sample yielded the 27 T cell receptor beta chains listed below, sequenced in a study of T cells in narcolepsy. Method: immunoSEQ multiplex PCR; TCRdb's copy keeps in-frame clones and lacks some. Here the sample spans around 30,000 clones, around 80% being singletons. Sequenced sample: CD45RA- memory CD4+ T cells from PBMCs. The receptors originated from a human donor with narcolepsy.

The J gene is TRBJ1-1, the V gene TRBV11-2; D is unresolved. Trimming removed 4 bases from V and 6 bases from J, with 9 bases in between. Germline V lookup: CDR1 SGHAT, CDR2 FQNNGV. The CDR3 runs 12 residues. CDR3 amino acids: CASSYPGAEAFF. For the CDR3, the DNA is TGTGCCAGCAGCTACCCTGGAGCTGAAGCTTTCTTT.

J is TRBJ2-3 and V is TRBV18; no clear D. The CDR3 is made up of 12 amino acids. Germline CDR1 reads KGHSH; CDR2 reads LQKENI. Trimming cost V 5 bases and J 5 bases, with 8 bases left between them. The CDR3 reads CASSADQDTQYF. The CDR3 coding sequence is TGTGCCAGCTCAGCTGACCAAGATACGCAGTATTTT.

This clone was counted a single time. The rearrangement uses TRBV29-1 and TRBJ2-5; D might be TRBD2 (6 bases). Germline CDR1 reads SQVTM; CDR2 reads ANQGSEA. The CDR3 is 13 amino acids. V lost 2 bases to trimming and J lost 4 bases, with 11 bases between them. The CDR3 bases are TGCAGCGTTGAACGACGGAGGGGAGAGACCCAGTACTTC. Its protein is CSVERRRGETQYF. Variable domain in full (rest from reference TRBV29-1 and TRBJ2-5): SAVISQKPSRDICQRGTSLTIQCQVDSQVTMMFWYRQQPGQSLTLIATANQGSEATYESGFVIDKFPISRPNLTFSTLTVSNMSPEDSSIYLCSVERRRGETQYFGPGTRLLVL.

The chain joins TRBV10-3 to TRBJ1-4; D gene uncertain. Trimming shortened V by 8 bases and J by 6 bases, and 13 bases separated the two germline ends. Germline values: CDR1 ENHRY, CDR2 SYGVKD. This CDR3 has 13 amino acids. CDR3 protein: CAIPIEADEKLFF. The CDR3 nucleotides read TGTGCCATCCCGATCGAGGCCGATGAAAAACTGTTTTTT.

V is TRBV19 and J is TRBJ1-4; 9 bases match TRBD1. Germline loops: CDR1 LNHDA, CDR2 SQIVND (reference sequence). The CDR3 covers 14 residues. The V gene end was trimmed by 5 bases and the J gene end by 7 bases; junction bases not matched to a gene: 5. The CDR3 DNA reads TGTGCCAGTAGTCCCGGACAGGGGATTGAAAAACTGTTTTTT. Translated, it gives CASSPGQGIEKLFF.

The rearrangement joins TRBV5-4 to TRBJ2-1; 9 nucleotides line up with TRBD2. The germline gives CDR1 SGHNT, CDR2 YYREEE (reference sequence). The CDR3 is made up of 18 amino acids. After removal of 2 bases from V and 3 bases from J, the junction contained 12 bases not matched to a gene. This chain's CDR3 is CASSFDGGGAMNYNEQFF. The CDR3 DNA is TGTGCCAGCAGCTTTGACGGCGGGGGGGCGATGAACTACAATGAGCAGTTCTTC.

The CDR3 loop reads CAWNSLGRYNSPLHF. In nucleotides, the CDR3 is TGTGCCTGGAATTCCCTTGGACGGTATAATTCACCCCTCCACTTT. The V call is TRBV30, the J call TRBJ1-6, with no clear D. The CDR3 sequence is 15 residues long. V lost 4 bases and J lost 4, with 14 bases in between. The germline V gene has CDR1 GTSNPN and CDR2 SVGIG (reference sequence).

Points on this clone: The junction shows a germline mismatch at one end, possibly a read error. The genes are TRBV29-1 and TRBJ2-3; 8 bases match TRBD1. Per germline, CDR1 SQVTM and CDR2 ANQGSEA. This CDR3 spans 13 amino acids. The CDR3 spells CSAEGQGGDTQYF. The CDR3 nucleotides are TGCAGCGCTGAAGGACAGGGAGGAGATACGCAGTATTTT.

This sequence joins TRBV10-2 and TRBJ2-7; the D gene is possibly TRBD1 (6 bases). In germline, CDR1 is WSHSY, CDR2 SAAADI. The CDR3 loop spans 14 amino acids. The ends were cut back, 4 bases at V and 3 bases at J, with 13 bases in the middle. The CDR3 nucleotides are TGCGCCAGCAGTGGGGGGTCCAGGGGCTACGAGCAGTACTTC. It specifies CASSGGSRGYEQYF.

This clone has more than one count but fewer than ten. The gene calls are TRBV10-1 and TRBJ1-3; maybe TRBD1 (5 bases). The CDR3 is 15 amino acids. CDR1 and CDR2 from the germline V gene are WNHNN and SYGVQD (reference sequence). V was trimmed by 3 bases and J by 0 bases, leaving 9 bases between them. The CDR3 DNA sequence: TGCGCCAGCAGTGAAGCAGGGAGCTCTGGAAACACCATATATTTT. It codes for CASSEAGSSGNTIYF.

V is TRBV6-1 and J is TRBJ2-1; 11 positions agree with TRBD2. Per the germline V gene, CDR1 is MNHNS and CDR2 is SASEGT. The V and J ends lost 8 bases and 8 bases, in that order; junction bases with no gene match: 11. CDR3 size: 15 residues. The CDR3 bases are TGTGCCAGCTTACGAGGGCTAGCGGGGGGTTATGAGCAGTTCTTC. Encoded protein: CASLRGLAGGYEQFF.

The chain combines TRBV4-1 with TRBJ2-1; D call uncertain. The germline gives CDR1 MGHRA, CDR2 YSYEKL. Trimming removed 3 bases from V and 3 bases from J, with 15 bases in between. CDR3 length: 16 residues. The CDR3 loop reads CASSQIDILVYNEQFF. CDR3 DNA sequence: TGCGCCAGCAGCCAGATTGACATCTTGGTCTACAATGAGCAGTTCTTC.

The rearrangement uses TRBV5-5 and TRBJ2-5; TRBD2 agrees at 7 bases. Germline CDR1 and CDR2: SGHKS and YYEKEE (reference sequence). The CDR3 has 14 amino acids. Germline trimming cut 3 bases from V and 5 bases from J; bases unmatched to any gene: 7. This chain's CDR3 is CASSSRGTMETQYF. CDR3 nucleotide sequence: TGTGCCAGCAGCTCGCGGGGGACGATGGAGACCCAGTACTTC.

The CDR3 bases are TGTGCCAGCAGCTCCGCGGGAGGTGGGAATGAGCAGTTCTTC. Translation: CASSSAGGGNEQFF. V is TRBV7-3 and J is TRBJ2-1, with 8 bases aligning to TRBD2. CDR3 length: 14 amino acids. V dropped 4 bases and J dropped 7; count of bases not matched to a gene: 6. CDR1 is SGHTA, CDR2 FQGTGA, per germline. Combining the CDR3 with reference TRBV7-3 and TRBJ2-1 gives the whole variable domain GAGVSQTPSNKVTEKGKYVELRCDPISGHTALYWYRQSLGQGPEFLIYFQGTGAADDSGLPNDRFFAVRPEGSVSTLKIQRTERGDSAVYLCASSSAGGGNEQFFGPGTRLTVL.

This chain links TRBV21-1 with TRBJ1-2; the table calls TRBD1, which could not be checked here. TRBV21-1 is a documented pseudogene. CDR3 length: 15 residues. The CDR3 sequence: CASPTRRTGHYGYTF. CDR3 sequence (DNA): TGTGCCAGCCCCACTCGGAGGACAGGGCACTATGGCTACACCTTC.

The chain links TRBV11-3 to TRBJ1-1; TRBD1 is a possible D gene (5 bases). V was shortened by 4 bases and J by 8 bases, with 14 bases between the two germline ends. Germline CDR1 SGHNT, CDR2 YENEEA. The CDR3 has 13 amino acids. Here the CDR3 DNA reads TGTGCCAGCAGCTCCCGTTCGGGGCAAGAAGCTTTCTTT. Protein sequence: CASSSRSGQEAFF.

This sequence joins TRBV2 and TRBJ2-1; D possibly corresponds to TRBD1 (5 bases). CDR1 and CDR2 (germline): SNHLY, FYNNEI. Trimming removed 5 bases at V and 3 bases at J, with 11 bases between. The CDR3 runs to 14 residues. The CDR3 is CASSYSRVYNEQFF. The CDR3 DNA sequence: TGTGCCAGCAGTTACTCCAGGGTCTACAATGAGCAGTTCTTC. Together with reference TRBV2 and TRBJ2-1, the CDR3 gives the full variable domain: EPEVTQTPSHQVTQMGQEVILRCVPISNHLYFYWYRQILGQKVEFLVSFYNNEISEKSEIFDDQFSVERPDGSNFTLKIRSTKLEDSAMYFCASSYSRVYNEQFFGPGTRLTVL.

The gene calls are TRBV30 and TRBJ1-5, with 9 bases matching TRBD1. With V trimmed by 2 bases and J by 0 bases, 8 bases remained unmatched. Germline V gives CDR1 GTSNPN, CDR2 SVGIG (reference sequence). The CDR3 runs to 17 residues. CDR3 sequence (DNA): TGTGCCTGGAGTAAAGGACAGGGGTCGGATAGCAATCAGCCCCAGCATTTT. Translation gives CAWSKGQGSDSNQPQHF.

The CDR3 loop reads CASSLEVLLGTDTQYF. DNA for the CDR3: TGTGCCAGCAGCTTGGAGGTCCTCTTGGGCACAGATACGCAGTATTTT. This chain links TRBV5-6 with TRBJ2-3; D is ambiguous. The germline gives CDR1 SGHDT, CDR2 YYEEEE. The V gene lost 0 bases and the J gene lost 1 base, with 12 bases spanning the gap. The CDR3 extends over 16 amino acids.

The V and J genes are TRBV7-3 and TRBJ2-2; 7 bases fit TRBD2. This CDR3 is built from 15 residues. The V segment lost 1 base and the J segment 4 bases; nucleotides outside the gene matches: 3. Looked up from germline, CDR1 is SGHTA and CDR2 is FQGTGA. CDR3 loop: CASSLRGRATGELFF. The CDR3 DNA follows: TGTGCCAGCAGCTTAAGGGGGAGGGCCACCGGGGAGCTGTTTTTT.

V gene TRBV2 combines with J gene TRBJ2-6; no definite D call. This CDR3 spans 14 amino acids. CDR1 and CDR2 from the germline V gene are SNHLY and FYNNEI. V was cut by 4 bases and J by 0 bases, with 4 bases left in between. The CDR3 nucleotides read TGTGCCAGCAGTGCTTCCTCTGGGGCCAACGTCCTGACTTTC. Encoded protein: CASSASSGANVLTF.

This clone was picked up a small number of times. V and J are TRBV2 and TRBJ1-5, with TRBD1 matching 8 bases. CDR3 size: 15 residues. J was trimmed by 5 bases and V by 6 bases; bases with no gene match: 9. The germline V gene has CDR1 SNHLY and CDR2 FYNNEI. The CDR3: CASSRTGSKDQPQHF. For the CDR3, the DNA is TGTGCCAGCAGCCGGACAGGGTCGAAAGATCAGCCCCAGCATTTT.

This clone was seen just once. The rearrangement joins TRBV15 to TRBJ2-2; TRBD2 matches 8 bases. V lost 1 base to trimming and J lost 4 bases; unmatched junction nucleotides: 5. The CDR3 is 16 amino acids. The germline V gene encodes CDR1 LNHNV and CDR2 YYDKDF (reference sequence). CDR3 nucleotides: TGTGCCACCAGCAGAGCGCTAGCGGGTTCCACCGGGGAGCTGTTTTTT. Amino acid sequence: CATSRALAGSTGELFF.

This chain uses TRBV7-8 with TRBJ2-1, with 12 positions matching TRBD2. Germline CDR1 SGHVS, CDR2 FQNEAQ. The CDR3 length is 18 residues. Germline trimming cut 5 bases from V and 5 bases from J; bases unmatched to any gene: 13. In DNA, the CDR3 is TGTGCCAGCAGCACCCACACGCGACTAGCGGGAGACCACAATGAGCAGTTCTTC. Amino acid sequence: CASSTHTRLAGDHNEQFF.

This chain uses TRBV11-1 with TRBJ2-3; D possibly matches TRBD1 or TRBD2 (5 bases each). V was trimmed by 5 bases and J by 6 bases, leaving 15 bases between them. CDR1 and CDR2 (germline): SGHAT, FQDESV (reference sequence). CDR3 length: 14 amino acids. As DNA, the CDR3 is TGTGCCAGCAGCGGGACCCTCAGGCGGGATACGCAGTATTTT. Its translation: CASSGTLRRDTQYF.

This clone has just one count. The V call is TRBV9, the J call TRBJ2-1; no clear D gene. The CDR3 is 15 residues long. CDR1 is SGDLS and CDR2 is YYNGEE in the germline V gene. Deletions cut 0 bases from V and 9 bases from J, with 16 bases between. CDR3 residues: CASSVANSGVGEQFF. Here the CDR3 DNA reads TGTGCCAGCAGCGTAGCGAATAGTGGGGTTGGTGAGCAGTTCTTC.

V usage is TRBV11-2 and J usage is TRBJ2-5; TRBD2 agrees at 12 bases. Trimming removed 5 bases from V and 5 bases from J; junction bases left unmatched: 3. This CDR3 is 14 amino acids long. Germline CDR1 SGHAT, CDR2 FQNNGV. The DNA of the CDR3 is TGTGCCAGCAGCCTGGGACTAGCGGGTGAGACCCAGTACTTC. Protein sequence: CASSLGLAGETQYF.